The next 29 T cell receptor beta chains were all read from a single sample in a study of T cell repertoires in cytomegalovirus infection. Each CDR3 protein is one row after TCRdb ran MiXCR on the reads. The repertoire consists of about 150,000 distinct CDR3 sequences, with around 30% occurring once and the leading ten covering around 50%. Antigens of these TCRs are unknown. The starting material was CD8+ T cells from cultured PBMCs, obtained from culture after CMV antigen stimulation. Receptors originate from a human donor in good health (CMV status not recorded). Some clones in this sample may be carry-over from other donors' samples.

The rearrangement joins TRBV7-4 to TRBJ2-3; no clear D gene. Between the trimmed V and J ends, which lost 5 bases and 2 bases, there was a span of 14 bases. The CDR3 loop spans 15 amino acids. Germline CDR1 and CDR2: SGHVT and SQSDAQ. CDR3 amino acids: CASSIAPVNTDTQYF. The CDR3 DNA reads TGTGCCAGCAGCATCGCCCCCGTTAACACAGATACGCAGTATTTT.

The V call is TRBV12-3 or TRBV12-4, the J call TRBJ1-4, with TRBD1 matching over 7 bases. V gave up 3 bases and J gave up 7 bases; unmatched junction bases: 5. This CDR3 has 14 amino acids. The chain's CDR3 is CASSLGRGSEKLFF. CDR3 DNA: TGTGCCAGCAGTTTGGGCAGGGGGAGTGAAAAACTGTTTTTT.

Only a few counts were recorded for this clonotype. The V and J genes are TRBV6-2 or TRBV6-3 and TRBJ1-5; D might be TRBD1 (6 bases). Between the trimmed V and J ends, which lost 6 bases and 3 bases, there was a span of 12 bases. The CDR3 loop spans 14 amino acids. The germline CDR1 and CDR2 sequences are MNHEY and SVGEGT. In DNA, the CDR3 is TGTGCCAGCAGCTCCGGACAGACCAATCAGCCCCAGCATTTT. Encoded protein: CASSSGQTNQPQHF.

This clonotype appeared a few times. The chain carries TRBV7-9 and TRBJ2-7; D call uncertain. CDR3 length: 12 amino acids. The germline V and J ends were trimmed by 1 base and 5 bases, with 6 bases remaining between them. CDR1 and CDR2 (germline): SEHNR, FQNEAQ (reference sequence). As DNA, the CDR3 is TGTGCCAGCAGCTTAGAGACCGACGAGCAGTACTTC. This translates into CASSLETDEQYF.

Only a few counts were recorded for this clonotype. CDR3 in DNA: TGTGCCAGCTCACCGCTCAGGGTAGCCAAAAACATTCAGTACTTC. Its protein is CASSPLRVAKNIQYF. This sequence joins TRBV18 and TRBJ2-4; D is possibly TRBD1 (5 bases). The CDR3 extends over 15 amino acids. Germline V gives CDR1 KGHSH, CDR2 LQKENI. The V gene lost 3 bases and the J gene lost 0 bases, with 9 bases spanning the gap.

This clonotype occurred a few times. V is TRBV11-2 and J is TRBJ2-3; D is perhaps TRBD2 (6 bases). The CDR3 sequence is 17 residues long. Germline V gives CDR1 SGHAT, CDR2 FQNNGV. Trimming stripped 2 bases from V and 2 bases from J, with 17 bases between. The CDR3 nucleotides are TGTGCCAGCAGCTTACGGGAACGGGGGTACCACACAGATACGCAGTATTTT. It yields the protein CASSLRERGYHTDTQYF.

This chain links TRBV20-1 with TRBJ2-3; 7 nucleotides match TRBD2. This CDR3 spans 14 amino acids. Per germline, CDR1 DFQATT and CDR2 SNEGSKA (reference sequence). The V and J ends lost 2 bases and 6 bases, in that order; junction bases with no gene match: 8. In nucleotides, the CDR3 is TGCAGTGCTAGACCCCCCTGGGGGGGGGATACGCAGTATTTT. Protein sequence: CSARPPWGGDTQYF.

For the CDR3, the DNA is TGCGCCAGCAGCGTGGACAGGGGCGGGTACGAGCAGTACTTC. It yields the protein CASSVDRGGYEQYF. The genes are TRBV5-1 and TRBJ2-7; TRBD1 agrees at 9 bases. Germline V CDR1 and CDR2: SGHRS, YFSETQ. Germline trimming cut 4 bases from V and 4 bases from J; bases unmatched to any gene: 6. The CDR3 is 14 amino acids.

This clonotype was seen only a few times. The gene calls are TRBV4-1 and TRBJ2-1, with D perhaps TRBD1 (5 bases). V lost 4 bases and J 3 bases, leaving 10 bases between the germline ends. Germline CDR1 reads MGHRA; CDR2 reads YSYEKL. The CDR3 runs 14 residues. In DNA, the CDR3 is TGCGCCAGCAGCCGACAGTCTGGCTACAATGAGCAGTTCTTC. Translated, it gives CASSRQSGYNEQFF.

This clonotype was observed at least ten times. The rearrangement joins TRBV7-6 to TRBJ1-5; D is perhaps TRBD1 (5 bases). The CDR3 length is 19 residues. From germline, CDR1 is SGHVS and CDR2 FNYEAQ. V was cut by 2 bases and J by 4 bases, with 24 bases left in between. The CDR3 DNA reads as TGTGCCAGCAGCTTATTGGGTTGGGCAGGGACCTCCCGTAATCAGCCCCAGCATTTT. This gives the protein CASSLLGWAGTSRNQPQHF.

Regarding this clonotype: The junction departs from germline at one end; a sequencing error may be responsible. The chain joins TRBV27 to TRBJ2-7, with D perhaps TRBD1 (6 bases). CDR1 and CDR2 from the germline V gene are MNHEY and SMNVEV (reference sequence). This CDR3 is 15 amino acids long. The CDR3 DNA follows: TGTCCCAGCAGTTTGGGAAAGGGGGAGTCCTACGAGCAGTACTTC. Translation gives CPSSLGKGESYEQYF.

The sample holds many counts of this clonotype. In DNA form, the CDR3 reads TGTGCCAGCAGTCCCCGACAGGGCTATGTACAGCCCCAGCATTTT. This gives the protein CASSPRQGYVQPQHF. The chain has TRBV28 and TRBJ1-5; the match to TRBD1 covers 7 bases. After removal of 5 bases from V and 7 bases from J, the junction contained 11 bases not matched to a gene. The length of the CDR3 is 15 residues. Germline values: CDR1 MDHEN, CDR2 SYDVKM. The variable domain in full, completed from reference TRBV28 and TRBJ1-5, reads DVKVTQSSRYLVKRTGEKVFLECVQDMDHENMFWYRQDPGLGLRLIYFSYDVKMKEKGDIPEGYSVSREKKERFSLILESASTNQTSMYLCASSPRQGYVQPQHFGDGTRLSIL.

This clonotype came up a few times. The chain recombines TRBV6-5 with TRBJ2-2, with 9 nucleotides matching TRBD2. V dropped 3 bases and J dropped 6; count of bases not matched to a gene: 5. Germline CDR1 and CDR2: MNHEY and SVGAGI. CDR3 length: 15 residues. In DNA form, the CDR3 reads TGTGCCAGCAGTTATTTGGCGGGGGGGCCCGGGGAGCTGTTTTTT. Translation gives CASSYLAGGPGELFF.

Only a few counts were recorded for this clonotype. This sequence joins TRBV18 and TRBJ2-4; no definite D call. The germline V gene has CDR1 KGHSH and CDR2 LQKENI. CDR3 length equals 19 residues. V was pared by 1 base and J by 0 bases, with 19 bases between. The CDR3 DNA reads as TGTGCCAGCTCACCACGGGTTCTTGGGTTCACTTTAGCCAAAAACATTCAGTACTTC. Translation: CASSPRVLGFTLAKNIQYF.

This rearrangement joins TRBV7-9 to TRBJ1-3; maybe TRBD1 (5 bases). V shed 1 base and J shed 2 bases, with 15 bases lying between them. Germline CDR1 reads SEHNR; CDR2 reads FQNEAQ (reference sequence). The CDR3 length is 17 residues. The CDR3 region is CASSLGPQGVTGNTIYF. The CDR3 DNA follows: TGTGCCAGCAGCTTAGGGCCCCAGGGAGTTACTGGAAACACCATATATTTT.

The sample holds many counts of this clonotype. J is TRBJ1-1 and V is TRBV2; TRBD1 is a possible D gene (5 bases). This CDR3 region has 13 residues. V was pared by 6 bases and J by 1 base, with 9 bases between. Germline CDR1 SNHLY, CDR2 FYNNEI. CDR3 sequence reads: CASSLRENTEAFF. CDR3 DNA sequence: TGTGCCAGCAGCCTCAGGGAGAACACTGAAGCTTTCTTT.

The sample holds many counts of this clonotype. The gene calls are TRBV4-1 and TRBJ2-7; perhaps TRBD2 as D (6 bases). Germline loops: CDR1 MGHRA, CDR2 YSYEKL. The CDR3 is 16 residues long. V lost 0 bases to trimming and J lost 2 bases, with 14 bases between them. The CDR3 bases are TGCGCCAGCAGCCAAGAACCGCGGGACGGGACCTACGAGCAGTACTTC. Protein product: CASSQEPRDGTYEQYF.

The CDR3 nucleotides read TGTGCCGCCCACCCGGGGCTAGCGGGGGAATACAATGAGCAGTTCTTC. Protein: CAAHPGLAGEYNEQFF. This sequence joins TRBV10-3 and TRBJ2-1; 10 bases map to TRBD2. V shed 11 bases and J 4 bases; nucleotides not matched to a gene: 14. The CDR3 spans 16 residues. CDR1 and CDR2 from the germline V gene are ENHRY and SYGVKD.

The chain links TRBV12-3 or TRBV12-4 to TRBJ2-1, with 11 bases that match TRBD2. The junction had 9 bases not matched to a gene; V was cut back by 6 bases and J by 5 bases. The CDR3 totals 16 residues. The CDR3 protein is CASRPAGTSGHNEQFF. In nucleotides, the CDR3 is TGTGCCAGCAGGCCTGCCGGGACTAGCGGCCACAATGAGCAGTTCTTC.

A remark on this clonotype: It may be a read error: a sequence one base away is much more abundant. The CDR3 DNA is TGTGCCAGCAGCTTAGCGGTGGGGAATGAGCAGATCTTC. Encoded protein: CASSLAVGNEQIF. The chain carries TRBV7-9 and TRBJ2-1; the D is unclear. Germline loops: CDR1 SEHNR, CDR2 FQNEAQ (reference sequence). This CDR3 has 13 amino acids.

V usage is TRBV28 and J usage is TRBJ2-6, with TRBD2 as a possible D gene (6 bases). Germline V gives CDR1 MDHEN, CDR2 SYDVKM. The CDR3 sequence is 14 residues long. V lost 11 bases, J lost 2 bases, and 13 bases lay in between. The CDR3 loop reads CAAEAGTGANVLTF. In DNA, the CDR3 is TGTGCCGCCGAGGCGGGGACTGGGGCCAACGTCCTGACTTTC.

The chain employs TRBV7-8 and TRBJ2-7, with D possibly being TRBD2 (6 bases). This CDR3 region has 15 residues. In germline, CDR1 is SGHVS, CDR2 FQNEAQ. Trimming stripped 1 base from V and 0 bases from J, with 10 bases between. CDR3 sequence (DNA): TGTGCCAGCAGCTTAGGGGTCGGGAGCTCCTACGAGCAGTACTTC. It yields the protein CASSLGVGSSYEQYF. Supplemented by reference TRBV7-8 and TRBJ2-7, the full variable domain reads GAGVSQSPRYKVAKRGQDVALRCDPISGHVSLFWYQQALGQGPEFLTYFQNEAQLDKSGLPSDRFFAERPEGSVSTLKIQRTQQEDSAVYLCASSLGVGSSYEQYFGPGTRLTVT.

V is TRBV25-1 and J is TRBJ1-1; D ambiguous. Germline values: CDR1 MGHDK, CDR2 SYGVNS. CDR3 length: 13 amino acids. Trimming removed 1 base at V and 4 bases at J, with 7 bases between. CDR3 bases: TGTGCCAGCAGTGAATGGCGGTTCACTGAAGCTTTCTTT. Amino acid sequence: CASSEWRFTEAFF.

This clonotype has just a few counts. The chain uses TRBV4-2 and TRBJ2-3; 12 nucleotides match TRBD2. Per the germline V gene, CDR1 is LGHNA and CDR2 is YNFKEQ. There are 17 residues in the CDR3. V was pared by 4 bases and J by 3 bases, with 8 bases of the junction left unmatched. DNA of the CDR3: TGTGCCAGCAGCCCAACCCAGACTAGCGGGGGAACAGATACGCAGTATTTT. Translating gives CASSPTQTSGGTDTQYF.

This clonotype was seen more than once but under ten times. The V and J genes are TRBV7-6 and TRBJ2-7; D call uncertain. This CDR3 contains 15 residues. Germline CDR1 SGHVS, CDR2 FNYEAQ. V dropped 1 base and J dropped 5 bases, with 15 bases sitting between them. The CDR3 protein is CASSLGPEVVHEQYF. CDR3 nucleotides: TGTGCCAGCAGCTTAGGTCCTGAAGTCGTCCACGAGCAGTACTTC.

The chain uses TRBV4-1 and TRBJ2-3, with 9 bases identical to TRBD2. The CDR3 runs 17 residues. With 1 base clipped from V and 5 bases from J, the junction kept 10 bases outside the gene matches. The germline V gene encodes CDR1 MGHRA and CDR2 YSYEKL. In DNA, the CDR3 is TGCGCCAGCAGCCAAGTAAATAGGCGGGGGGGCCGAGATACGCAGTATTTT. It specifies CASSQVNRRGGRDTQYF.

The DNA for the CDR3 is TGTGCCAGTAGTACGCTAGCGGGGGGGCACGAGCAGTACTTC. Translating it yields CASSTLAGGHEQYF. This chain connects TRBV19 to TRBJ2-7; 12 nucleotides match TRBD2. Germline lookup yields CDR1 LNHDA and CDR2 SQIVND (reference sequence). The CDR3 consists of 14 residues. The trim removed 4 bases at V and 5 bases at J, leaving 3 bases unmatched.

The chain is built from TRBV2 and TRBJ1-2, with D unclear. The CDR3 length is 13 residues. Germline V gene sequence: CDR1 SNHLY, CDR2 FYNNEI. V was trimmed by 6 bases and J by 6 bases, leaving 14 bases between them. The CDR3 region has the DNA TGTGCCAGCAGCCGAGTCGCTCTCGATGGCTACACCTTC. Residues: CASSRVALDGYTF.

This clonotype was seen a handful of times. This chain links TRBV20-1 with TRBJ2-3, with D hard to call. CDR3 length equals 13 residues. Trimming cost V 1 base and J 6 bases, with 11 bases left between them. CDR1 is DFQATT, CDR2 SNEGSKA, per germline (reference sequence). The CDR3 is CSARVPPTDTQYF. The CDR3 DNA follows: TGCAGTGCTAGAGTCCCCCCTACCGATACGCAGTATTTT.